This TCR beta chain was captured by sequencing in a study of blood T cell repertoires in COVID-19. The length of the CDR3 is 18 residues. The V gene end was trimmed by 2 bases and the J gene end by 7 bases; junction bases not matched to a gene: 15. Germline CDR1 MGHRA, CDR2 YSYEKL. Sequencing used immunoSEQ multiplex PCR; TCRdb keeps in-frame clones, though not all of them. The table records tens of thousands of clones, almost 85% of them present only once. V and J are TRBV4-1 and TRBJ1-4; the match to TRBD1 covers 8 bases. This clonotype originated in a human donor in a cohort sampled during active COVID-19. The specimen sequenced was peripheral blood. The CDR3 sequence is CASSQPGQGRGGSEKLFF. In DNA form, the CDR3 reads TGCGCCAGCAGCCAACCCGGACAGGGTCGGGGTGGTAGTGAAAAACTGTTTTTT.